These 9 T cell receptor beta chains originate from one sample sequenced in a study of identical twins. TCRdb re-called the 5' RACE reads through MiXCR, storing one row per CDR3 protein. The sample records some 730,000 distinct CDR3 sequences, approximately 18% being singletons. A further study also used this sample, focusing on T cells expressing NK-cell markers.

The sample was PBMCs. The receptors shown here come from a woman aged 18-29 years in good health.

This chain joins TRBV7-2 and TRBJ2-1, with TRBD2 matching over 7 bases. CDR3 length equals 16 residues. From germline, CDR1 is SGHTA and CDR2 FQGNSA. J was trimmed by 3 bases and V by 3 bases; bases with no gene match: 8. CDR3 DNA sequence: TGTGCCAGCAGCTTTAGACGGACTAGGGTCTACAATGAGCAGTTCTTC. Residues: CASSFRRTRVYNEQFF.

This clonotype has more than one count but fewer than ten. The V and J genes are TRBV20-1 and TRBJ1-5; a weak D match, TRBD1 (6 bases). The V gene lost 6 bases and the J gene lost 3 bases, with 15 bases spanning the gap. Looked up from germline, CDR1 is DFQATT and CDR2 is SNEGSKA (reference sequence). The CDR3 runs to 14 residues. The CDR3 DNA reads as TGCAGTGCCACCTTAGGGGGGACCAATCAGCCCCAGCATTTT. Translated: CSATLGGTNQPQHF.

This clonotype was counted at least ten times. This chain joins TRBV20-1 and TRBJ2-1; no firm D call. From germline, CDR1 is DFQATT and CDR2 SNEGSKA (reference sequence). V lost 3 bases and J 5 bases, leaving 5 bases between the germline ends. The CDR3 is 11 residues long. CDR3 sequence: CSARTHNEQFF. CDR3 sequence (DNA): TGCAGTGCTAGGACGCACAATGAGCAGTTCTTC.

The rearrangement links TRBV5-1 to TRBJ2-1, with TRBD1 matching 10 bases. This CDR3 comprises 14 residues. The ends lost 5 bases at V and 8 bases at J; junction bases unmatched: 7. Germline loops: CDR1 SGHRS, CDR2 YFSETQ. For the CDR3, the DNA is TGCGCCAGCAGACGTGGACAGGGGGGGGATGAGCAGTTCTTC. This translates into CASRRGQGGDEQFF. Combining the CDR3 with reference TRBV5-1 and TRBJ2-1 gives the whole variable domain KAGVTQTPRYLIKTRGQQVTLSCSPISGHRSVSWYQQTPGQGLQFLFEYFSETQRNKGNFPGRFSGRQFSNSRSEMNVSTLELGDSALYLCASRRGQGGDEQFFGPGTRLTVL.

This clonotype has a handful of counts. This chain links TRBV20-1 with TRBJ2-5, with a weak D call TRBD1 (6 bases). V gave up 6 bases and J gave up 2 bases, with 25 bases separating them. The germline CDR1 and CDR2 sequences are DFQATT and SNEGSKA (reference sequence). The CDR3 has 17 amino acids. The CDR3, as DNA: TGCAGTGCCTCCCCTGTTATTGGGACATACTCGCAAGAGACCCAGTACTTC. It translates to CSASPVIGTYSQETQYF.

This clonotype was seen many times. The chain is built from TRBV5-1 and TRBJ1-5, with D possibly matching TRBD1 (6 bases). Per the germline V gene, CDR1 is SGHRS and CDR2 is YFSETQ. Trimming took off 0 bases at V and 3 bases at J, with 7 bases between the two ends. This CDR3 has 14 residues. CDR3 in DNA: TGCGCCAGCAGCTTGGGGGACATCAATCAGCCCCAGCATTTT. It codes for CASSLGDINQPQHF.

This clonotype was detected once. The chain combines TRBV30 with TRBJ1-2; D perhaps matches TRBD1 (5 bases). The V and J ends lost 3 bases and 8 bases respectively, with 16 bases between them. This CDR3 is 13 amino acids long. From germline, CDR1 is GTSNPN and CDR2 SVGIG (reference sequence). The chain's CDR3 is CAWSLGPTAGYTF. CDR3 sequence (DNA): TGTGCCTGGAGCTTGGGGCCAACAGCCGGCTACACCTTC.

This clonotype occurred a few times. Here the CDR3 reads CASSLEGWNGYTF. CDR3 sequence (DNA): TGTGCCAGCAGCTTGGAGGGTTGGAATGGCTACACCTTC. The gene calls are TRBV5-5 and TRBJ1-2; no clear D gene. V was clipped by 0 bases and J by 6 bases, with 9 bases between them. In germline, CDR1 is SGHKS, CDR2 YYEKEE (reference sequence). The CDR3 is 13 residues long.

The J gene is TRBJ2-1, the V gene TRBV7-2; no clear D. The V and J ends lost 2 bases and 9 bases respectively, with 5 bases between them. Germline V CDR1 and CDR2: SGHTA, FQGNSA. This CDR3 spans 11 amino acids. The CDR3 loop is CASSLQIEQFF. CDR3 DNA sequence: TGTGCCAGCAGCTTACAGATTGAGCAGTTCTTC.